The text below deals with one T cell receptor beta chain. What it binds is not known. The data originate from a study of CD8 T cells in ankylosing spondylitis. Overall study results and limits: What appeared characteristic of ankylosing spondylitis blood was a TCR beta motif of under 10 highly homologous variants.

One entry per CDR3 protein results from TCRdb running MiXCR on the 5' RACE reads. The sample has 670,000 or so distinct CDR3 sequences; roughly 20% are singletons. V was shortened by 0 bases and J by 0 bases, with 9 bases between the two germline ends. This CDR3 has 15 residues. In germline, CDR1 is SGHRS, CDR2 YFSETQ. V gene TRBV5-1 combines with J gene TRBJ1-1, with D tentatively TRBD1 (5 bases). The sample was blood, either unsorted or a sorted T cell fraction (not recorded which). The TCR sequence derives from a male donor with ankylosing spondylitis. This CDR3 is CASSLVLGVNTEAFF. DNA of the CDR3: TGCGCCAGCAGCTTGGTGCTGGGGGTGAACACTGAAGCTTTCTTT. The full variable domain, completed using reference TRBV5-1 and TRBJ1-1, is KAGVTQTPRYLIKTRGQQVTLSCSPISGHRSVSWYQQTPGQGLQFLFEYFSETQRNKGNFPGRFSGRQFSNSRSEMNVSTLELGDSALYLCASSLVLGVNTEAFFGQGTRLTVV.